Given below is one TCR beta chain in context. What it recognizes is unknown. Clones were read by immunoSEQ multiplex PCR, and TCRdb kept only the in-frame ones, dropping some. This sample has about 43,000 clones, with approximately 79% found just once. V was pared by 3 bases and J by 0 bases, with 8 bases between. The CDR3 spans 14 residues. The germline V gene has CDR1 MNHEY and CDR2 SMNVEV (reference sequence). This sample is part of a study of PD-1 blockade in classical Hodgkin lymphoma. The study, taken as a whole, reports: Exclusion removed patients who began nivolumab under 1 year after ASCT. Baseline TCR diversity was reportedly lower in newly diagnosed patients than healthy donors.

All the patients suffered relapse after autologous stem cell transplantation, and brentuximab vedotin exposure differed. Patients had relapsed/refractory classical Hodgkin lymphoma with complete response, partial response or progressive disease as best response. The chain carries TRBV27 and TRBJ1-1, with D uncertain. The sequencing here drew on peripheral blood mononuclear cells (PBMCs), taken before the second cycle of nivolumab. This clonotype was sampled from a human donor with classical Hodgkin lymphoma. The CDR3, as DNA: TGTGCCAGCAGTTTTTCAGGAGTGAACACTGAAGCTTTCTTT. Amino acid sequence: CASSFSGVNTEAFF.